This T cell receptor (beta chain) was retrieved from a study of monozygotic twins with inflammatory bowel disease. Regarding the study as a whole: TCRbeta inverse Simpson diversity was decreased in IBD patients versus healthy co-twins. Researchers report that IBD patients shared fewer clonotypes with others than healthy twins, especially amid disease activity.

Regarding this clonotype: Antigen: not known.

TCRdb re-analyzed the 5' RACE reads; it lists each CDR3 protein once, without DNA. The sample yields tens of thousands of distinct CDR3 sequences, of which the top ten take up 6.5% to 9%. The V gene's germline CDR1 is WSHSY and CDR2 SAAADI. The CDR3 sequence is 17 residues long. This clonotype was sampled from a human donor with ulcerative colitis or Crohn's disease, or a healthy co-twin of an affected twin (not recorded which). The rearrangement uses TRBV10-2 and TRBJ1-5. Input material: blood. This chain's CDR3 is CASSEDPLENSNQPQHF.